The source of this T cell receptor (beta chain) is a study of cytomegalovirus exposure and HLA in healthy donors (dated by TCRdb to 2016 to 2017). Turning to the overall study: In an earlier analysis of fewer than 750 of the donors, around 290 Gb of sequence data and roughly 100 million unique TCR beta sequences from about 190 million T cells were reported. An early release that covered some 640 HLA-typed donors contained around 330 gigabases of sequencing data and 65 million to 100 million unique TCR sequences. The genetic ancestry cluster associated with self-reported Caucasian donors included 81% of the roughly 360 genotyped donors. The study aimed to test whether signatures of past pathogen exposure could be identified by cataloging public T cell receptors. The study profiled the T cell repertoires of under 700 subjects by immunosequencing and related them to cytomegalovirus serostatus. Along with the roughly 670-subject first cohort, a separate validation cohort of roughly 110 different subjects was used. The study combined high-throughput TCR immunosequencing, statistical association of individual TCRs with disease status, and machine learning to predict cytomegalovirus infection status. A later analysis re-examined previously published TCR beta repertoires from more than 550 donors and added high-resolution HLA genotyping to investigate patterns of TCR occurrence. In the later analysis, no new phenotypic data were used to find candidate immune exposures; instead, reliance was placed on TCR beta sequences and their occurrence across donors. In an earlier analysis of 587 of the donors, high-throughput TCR beta sequencing was used to judge whether each TCR beta V gene segment behaved as functional or pseudogenic. Donor age, sex, ethnicity and CMV serostatus were compiled together with the repertoire data. A later genetic analysis used genome-wide SNP genotypes for about 55% of the 666 donors, treating that subset as a discovery cohort. All discovery cohort repertoires had been generated using a single sequencing platform. HLA typing covered class I and class II loci at four-digit resolution. The number of typed donors differed by locus: roughly 620-640 for A, B, C, DRB1 and DQB1; approximately 520 for DQA1; 606 for DPA1; and some 470 for DPB1. Because of strong linkage in the cohort, five DR-DQ haplotypes were treated as single units for association and clustering. Across 398 genotyped donors of the cohort, an average of about 240,000 unique TCR beta nucleotide sequences per donor were sequenced, and 15% to 20% of those sequences were non-productive. What the study reported, not specific to this receptor: CMV serostatus was the only immune exposure information available for the cohort. At a false discovery rate of 0.05, a later analysis linked some 18,000 TCR beta sequences to specific HLA alleles. Presence/absence analyses assumed roughly uniform sequencing depth across donors, an assumption that may not hold. The classifier was reported to diagnose cytomegalovirus status with high specificity and sensitivity in both the original and validation cohorts. About 15 rarely observed V segments, including chromosome 9 orphons, were excluded from the earlier analysis of approximately 500 of the donors because counts were too low. A few of the identified cytomegalovirus-associated TCR beta chains were confirmed in vitro to be specific for cytomegalovirus antigens. The study listed 170 or so TCR beta chains as associated with cytomegalovirus. In a later analysis, several top co-occurrence clusters were reported to appear linked to parvovirus B19, influenza, CMV and Epstein-Barr virus. In a later genetic analysis, fewer N-insertions in productive TCRs were reported among donors in an Asian-associated ancestry cluster than the 666-donor mean. Linkage disequilibrium might explain the correlated functional status among segregating V segments, but an unknown experimental factor could not be excluded. While some public TCRs were present in many individuals, most TCR sequences turned up only very rarely across donors. The cohort was sequenced for TCR beta chains only, and without alpha or paired-chain data the features that could be detected were limited. In a later analysis, HLA-associated TCR beta chains were found to be more clonally expanded and to have lower generation probabilities than equally common non-associated chains. In a later genetic analysis, a missense DCLRE1C variant was associated with V-gene and J-gene trimming of TCR beta chains, and the association was replicated in an independent cohort. In a later analysis, most CMV-associated TCR beta chains were found to appear HLA-restricted, with HLA associations seemingly driven largely by CMV exposure. According to a later analysis, TCR association rates differed among HLA loci, with DRB1 alleles showing the most associated TCRs and HLA-C alleles showing the fewest. In an earlier analysis of fewer than 700 of the donors, most TCR beta V segments appeared in productive rearrangements about 87% or about 30% of the time, broadly matching IMGT annotations. Strong co-occurrence of HLA alleles, especially DR and DQ, made assigning TCR associations to individual alleles difficult. Some IMGT-functional V segments, including TRBV6-2 and TRBV6-3, could not be distinguished by the 87-base-pair reads and were therefore excluded. A cluster of highly shared sequence variants was judged likely to represent a technical artifact of the sequencing pipeline. It was suggested by the authors that the approach could potentially be generalized to other disease states and immunological phenotypes. Because HLA typing was missing for some donors at each locus, association tests included only the typed subset. A further reported finding was that TCR beta sequences accurately predicted the HLA-A and HLA-B alleles for most subjects in the first cohort.

The cohort was made up of about 610 healthy bone marrow donors. All cohort members were sampled while nominally healthy, although unrecorded immune exposures were likely present. The donor was CMV seronegative and belonged to the group of approximately 320 seronegative cohort members. A peripheral blood sample was collected from each donor, and TCR beta sequencing was performed on peripheral blood mononuclear cells. The Qiagen DNeasy Blood Extraction Kit was used to extract genomic DNA from the blood cell samples. The CDR3 measures 13 amino acids from cysteine to phenylalanine. Only CDR3 DNA remains: 39 bases, in frame from the first base. V is cut back by 1 base and J by 7 bases, with 1 base in the junction unmatched. CDR1 SGHRS and CDR2 YFSETQ were looked up in the germline V gene. As regards this clone: Its recognized antigen is unknown. There are no base qualities to consult, and no much larger clone falls within one base.

The library came from the immunoSEQ multiplex PCR assay. The multiplex PCR relied on a mix of 60 forward primers for TCR Vbeta segments and 13 reverse primers for TCR Jbeta segments. The CDR3 region of rearranged TCR beta genes was amplified from genomic DNA with a multiplex PCR assay. On the Illumina HiSeq System, the amplified TCR beta libraries were sequenced as 87-base-pair reads. As for the authors' bioinformatics: Across the 500 to 750 repertoires, a later analysis counted 78 million or so unique TCR beta chains, about 10 million of which were shared by at least two donors. To remove PCR and sequencing errors, raw reads were error-corrected and collapsed into unique sequences using a nearest-neighbor algorithm that merged closely related sequences. Alignment of CDR3 sequences to IMGT reference sequences was used to assign V, D and J gene segments. Each retained sequence needed at least a six-nucleotide match to both a V gene segment and a J gene segment. A rearrangement counted as productive if the CDR3 had no stop codons and remained in frame with V and J, and every other rearrangement counted as non-productive. Following IMGT convention, CDR3 was defined as the stretch from the second conserved V-encoded cysteine to the conserved J-encoded phenylalanine. Sequences without an unambiguous match to a single V gene segment were excluded from the earlier analysis of about 600 of the donors. An earlier analysis of a few hundred of the donors classified V segments as functional when productive rearrangements were above 56.7% and as segregating when the standard deviation between donors was above 5%. To diagnose cytomegalovirus status from the catalog of TCR beta chain sequences, a statistical classification framework was built. A later analysis assigned V and J genes by comparing TCR nucleotide sequences with IMGT/GENE-DB human TR gene sequences. A later analysis assigned CDR3 sequences and most-parsimonious VDJ recombination scenarios with the TCRdist pipeline. In a later analysis, every TCR beta chain was defined by the combination of its CDR3 amino acid sequence and its V-gene family, and reads without a unique V-gene family were dropped. As a way to deal with suspected cross-contamination and a sequencing artifact, a later analysis dropped approximately 570 nucleotide sequences that were highly shared and had low generation probability. For each public chain, a later analysis derived a clonal expansion index from normalized ranks of inferred template counts within each repertoire. A later analysis computed generation probabilities with a VDJ recombination model fitted to out-of-frame rearrangements, and checked the results against IGoR. In a later analysis, TCR-TCR, TCR-HLA and TCR-CMV co-occurrence was scored with hypergeometric tests, and a repertoire-size bias correction was applied to TCR pairs. To estimate false discovery rates, a later analysis permuted the HLA or CMV assignments 20 times. In a later analysis, co-occurring TCRs were grouped using DBSCAN, and TCRdist sequence similarity was added for clustering within HLA-allele-positive subsets. Repertoires with fewer than 30,000 or more than 120,000 public chains were left out of co-occurrence clustering, as were about 5 repertoires with anomalous nucleotide sharing. The immuneACCESS repertoire file appears here via TCRdb, limited to in-frame rearrangements. These files lack a portion of the clones; in checked studies, under half of the deficit traces to unresolved V genes, and the cause of the others is not known. V and J calls and clone size come straight from that table; D and trimming were deduced from the DNA. The sample table records some 130,000 clones; around 80% of these occur just once. Approximately 2.5% of the sample is held by the ten biggest clonotypes.

The source material was PBMCs. The receptor was derived from a man aged 45 to 65 in good health and CMV-seronegative. The chain couples TRBV5-1 to TRBJ1-1, with 10 middle bases fitting TRBD1. The DNA reads TGCGCCAGCAGCTTGCGGACAGGGGGTGAAGCTTTCTTT. Its translation is CASSLRTGGEAFF.